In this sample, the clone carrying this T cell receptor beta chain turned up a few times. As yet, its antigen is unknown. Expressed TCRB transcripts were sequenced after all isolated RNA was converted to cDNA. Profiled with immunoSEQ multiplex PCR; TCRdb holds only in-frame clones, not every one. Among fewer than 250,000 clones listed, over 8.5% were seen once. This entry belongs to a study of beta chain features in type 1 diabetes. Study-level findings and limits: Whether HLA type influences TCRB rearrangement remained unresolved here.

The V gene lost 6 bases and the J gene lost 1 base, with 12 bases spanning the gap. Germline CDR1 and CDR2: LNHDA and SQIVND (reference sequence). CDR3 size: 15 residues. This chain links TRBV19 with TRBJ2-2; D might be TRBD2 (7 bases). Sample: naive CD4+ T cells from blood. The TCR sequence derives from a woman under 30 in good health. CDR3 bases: TGTGCCAGTAGCCTAGGGGGGGAGAACACCGGGGAGCTGTTTTTT. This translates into CASSLGGENTGELFF.